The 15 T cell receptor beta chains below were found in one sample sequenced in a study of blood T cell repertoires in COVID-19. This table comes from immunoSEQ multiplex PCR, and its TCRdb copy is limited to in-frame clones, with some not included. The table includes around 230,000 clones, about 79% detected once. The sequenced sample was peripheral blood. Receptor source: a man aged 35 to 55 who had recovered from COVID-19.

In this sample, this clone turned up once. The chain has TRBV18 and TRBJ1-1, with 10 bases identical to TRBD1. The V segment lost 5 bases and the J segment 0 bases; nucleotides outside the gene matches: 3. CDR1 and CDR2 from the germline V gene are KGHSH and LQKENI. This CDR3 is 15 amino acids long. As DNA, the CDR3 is TGTGCCAGCTCATTGGGACAGGGGATGAACACTGAAGCTTTCTTT. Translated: CASSLGQGMNTEAFF.

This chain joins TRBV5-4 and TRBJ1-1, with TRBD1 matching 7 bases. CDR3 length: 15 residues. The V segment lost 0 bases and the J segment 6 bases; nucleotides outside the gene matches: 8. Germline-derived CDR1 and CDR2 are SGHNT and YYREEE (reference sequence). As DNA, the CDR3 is TGTGCCAGCAGCTTGGCCCGGGACAGTCGCCCTGAAGCTTTCTTT. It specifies CASSLARDSRPEAFF.

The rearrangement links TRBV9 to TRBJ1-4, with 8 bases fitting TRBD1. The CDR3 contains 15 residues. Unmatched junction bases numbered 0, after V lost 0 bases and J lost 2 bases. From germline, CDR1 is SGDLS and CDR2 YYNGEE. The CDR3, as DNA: TGTGCCAGCAGCGTAGACAGGGGGACTAATGAAAAACTGTTTTTT. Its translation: CASSVDRGTNEKLFF.

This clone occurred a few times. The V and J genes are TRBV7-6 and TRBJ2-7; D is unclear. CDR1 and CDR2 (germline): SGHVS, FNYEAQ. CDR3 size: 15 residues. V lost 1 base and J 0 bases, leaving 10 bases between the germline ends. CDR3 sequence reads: CASSLERGFSYEQYF. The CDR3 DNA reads TGTGCCAGCAGCTTAGAACGCGGCTTCTCCTACGAGCAGTACTTC.

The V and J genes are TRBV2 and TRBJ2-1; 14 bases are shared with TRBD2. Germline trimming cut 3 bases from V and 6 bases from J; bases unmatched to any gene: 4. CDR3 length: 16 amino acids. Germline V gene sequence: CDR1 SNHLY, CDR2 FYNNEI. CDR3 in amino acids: CASSDQTSGGANEQFF. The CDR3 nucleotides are TGTGCCAGCAGTGACCAGACTAGCGGGGGGGCCAATGAGCAGTTCTTC. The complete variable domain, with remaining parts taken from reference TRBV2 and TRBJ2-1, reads EPEVTQTPSHQVTQMGQEVILRCVPISNHLYFYWYRQILGQKVEFLVSFYNNEISEKSEIFDDQFSVERPDGSNFTLKIRSTKLEDSAMYFCASSDQTSGGANEQFFGPGTRLTVL.

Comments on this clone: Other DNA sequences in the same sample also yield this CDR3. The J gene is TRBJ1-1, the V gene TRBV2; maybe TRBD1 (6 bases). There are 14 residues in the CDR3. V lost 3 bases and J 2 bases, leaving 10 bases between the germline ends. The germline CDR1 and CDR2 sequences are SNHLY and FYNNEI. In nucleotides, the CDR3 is TGTGCCAGCAGTGATGGCAGGGGAAACACTGAAGCTTTCTTT. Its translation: CASSDGRGNTEAFF.

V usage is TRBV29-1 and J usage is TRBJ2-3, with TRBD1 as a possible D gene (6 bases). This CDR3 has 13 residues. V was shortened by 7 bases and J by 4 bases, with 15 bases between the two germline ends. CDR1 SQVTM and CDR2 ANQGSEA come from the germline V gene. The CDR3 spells CSATGTSPDTQYF. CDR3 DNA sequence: TGCAGCGCAACCGGGACATCCCCAGATACGCAGTATTTT.

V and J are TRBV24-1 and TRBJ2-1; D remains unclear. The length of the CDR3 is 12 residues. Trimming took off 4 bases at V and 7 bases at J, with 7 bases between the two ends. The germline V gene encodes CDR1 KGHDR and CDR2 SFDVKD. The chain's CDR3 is CATSDARNEQFF. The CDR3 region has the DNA TGTGCCACCAGTGACGCCAGAAATGAGCAGTTCTTC.

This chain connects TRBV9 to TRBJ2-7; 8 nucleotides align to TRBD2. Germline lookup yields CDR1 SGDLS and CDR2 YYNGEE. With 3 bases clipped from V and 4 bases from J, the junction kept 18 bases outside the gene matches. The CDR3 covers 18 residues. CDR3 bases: TGTGCCAGCAGCGAGGGTGTCGGTTCCACCGGGGGGGTTTACGAGCAGTACTTC. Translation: CASSEGVGSTGGVYEQYF.

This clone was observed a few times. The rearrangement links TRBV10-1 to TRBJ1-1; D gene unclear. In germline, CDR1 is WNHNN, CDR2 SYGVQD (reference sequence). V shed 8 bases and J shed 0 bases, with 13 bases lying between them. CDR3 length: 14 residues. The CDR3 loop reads CASGYSHMNTEAFF. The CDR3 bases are TGCGCCAGCGGCTACAGTCACATGAACACTGAAGCTTTCTTT.

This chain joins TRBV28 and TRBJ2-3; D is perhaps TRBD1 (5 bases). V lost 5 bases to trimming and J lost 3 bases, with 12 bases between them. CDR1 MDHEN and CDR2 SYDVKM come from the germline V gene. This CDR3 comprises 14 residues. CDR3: CASSPQGGTDTQYF. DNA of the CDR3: TGTGCCAGCAGTCCCCAGGGTGGTACAGATACGCAGTATTTT.

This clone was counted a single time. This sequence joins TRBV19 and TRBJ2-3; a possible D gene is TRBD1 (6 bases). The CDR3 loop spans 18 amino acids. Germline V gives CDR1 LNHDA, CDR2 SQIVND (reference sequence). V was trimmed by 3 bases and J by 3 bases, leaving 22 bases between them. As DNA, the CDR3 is TGTGCCAGTAGTATTCGTGCGGCAGCACCTAGGGGGACAGATACGCAGTATTTT. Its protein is CASSIRAAAPRGTDTQYF.

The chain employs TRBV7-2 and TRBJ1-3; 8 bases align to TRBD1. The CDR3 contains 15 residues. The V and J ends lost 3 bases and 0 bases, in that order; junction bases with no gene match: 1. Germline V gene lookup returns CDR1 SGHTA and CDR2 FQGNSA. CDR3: CASSLTGDSGNTIYF. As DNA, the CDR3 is TGTGCCAGCAGCTTGACAGGGGACTCTGGAAACACCATATATTTT.

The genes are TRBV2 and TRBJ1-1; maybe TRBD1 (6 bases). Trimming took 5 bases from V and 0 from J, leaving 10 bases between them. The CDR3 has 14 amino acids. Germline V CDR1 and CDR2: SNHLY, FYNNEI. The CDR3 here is CASSSQGMNTEAFF. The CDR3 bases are TGTGCCAGCAGTTCACAGGGAATGAACACTGAAGCTTTCTTT.

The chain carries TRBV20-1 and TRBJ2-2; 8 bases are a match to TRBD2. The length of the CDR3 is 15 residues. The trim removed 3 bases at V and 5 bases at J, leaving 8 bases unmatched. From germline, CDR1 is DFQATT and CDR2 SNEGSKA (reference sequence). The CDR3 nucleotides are TGCAGTGCTAGTCCTAGCGGGCTGGGGACCGGGGAGCTGTTTTTT. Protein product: CSASPSGLGTGELFF.